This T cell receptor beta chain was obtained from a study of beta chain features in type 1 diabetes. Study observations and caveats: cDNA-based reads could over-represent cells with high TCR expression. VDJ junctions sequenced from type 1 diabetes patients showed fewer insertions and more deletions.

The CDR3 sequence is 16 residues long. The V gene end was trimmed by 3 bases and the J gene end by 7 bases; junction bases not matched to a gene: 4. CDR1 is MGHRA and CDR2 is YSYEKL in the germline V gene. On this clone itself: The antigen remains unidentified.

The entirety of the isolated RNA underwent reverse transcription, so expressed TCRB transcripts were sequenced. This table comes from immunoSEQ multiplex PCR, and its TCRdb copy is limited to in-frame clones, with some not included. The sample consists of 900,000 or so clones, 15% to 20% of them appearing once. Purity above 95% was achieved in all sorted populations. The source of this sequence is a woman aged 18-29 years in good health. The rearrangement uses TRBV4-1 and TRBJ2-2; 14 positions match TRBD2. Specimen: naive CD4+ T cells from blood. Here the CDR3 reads CASSQGTSGRIGELFF. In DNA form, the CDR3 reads TGCGCCAGCAGCCAGGGGACTAGCGGGAGAATCGGGGAGCTGTTTTTT.